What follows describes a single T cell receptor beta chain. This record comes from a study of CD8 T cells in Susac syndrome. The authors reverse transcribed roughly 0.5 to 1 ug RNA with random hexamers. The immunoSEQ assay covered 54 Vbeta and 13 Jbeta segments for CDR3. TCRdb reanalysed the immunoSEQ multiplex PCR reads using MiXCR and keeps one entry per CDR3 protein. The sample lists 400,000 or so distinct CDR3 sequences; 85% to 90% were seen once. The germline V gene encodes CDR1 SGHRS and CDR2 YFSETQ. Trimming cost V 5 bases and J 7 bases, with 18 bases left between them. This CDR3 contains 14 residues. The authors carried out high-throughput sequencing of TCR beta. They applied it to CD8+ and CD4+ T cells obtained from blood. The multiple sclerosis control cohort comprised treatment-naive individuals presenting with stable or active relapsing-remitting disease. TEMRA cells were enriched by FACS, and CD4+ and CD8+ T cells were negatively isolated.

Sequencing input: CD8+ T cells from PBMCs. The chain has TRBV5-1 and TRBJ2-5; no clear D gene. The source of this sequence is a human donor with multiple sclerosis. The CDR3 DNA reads TGCGCCAGCAGACTGGACGTCCCGTCGAGGACCCAGTACTTC. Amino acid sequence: CASRLDVPSRTQYF.